The clone carrying this T cell receptor (beta chain) was observed many times. Its antigen is still unknown. The junction departs from germline at one end; a sequencing error may be responsible. The data were taken from a study of neurological immune-mediated disorders. Broader study findings: None of the CDR3 amino acid sequences of expanded clones were shared across subjects, and this suggested private repertoires in all groups.

Each TCR transcript was tagged with a 10-nucleotide random UMI during 5'RACE. Every sequencing run generated over 170 million TCR-beta sequences from 15-18 subjects. Using its own MiXCR run on the 5' RACE reads, TCRdb lists one record per CDR3 protein. Here the sample spans about 14,000 distinct CDR3 sequences, less than 15% being singletons. Libraries from sorted cells each used approximately 1 million CD4+ or CD8+ T cells. The germline V gene encodes CDR1 SSHAT and CDR2 FNYEAQ (reference sequence). The CDR3 sequence is 15 residues long. This chain joins TRBV7-7 and TRBJ2-5; 7 bases align to TRBD2. The sequence derives from a female donor with HTLV-1-associated myelopathy (HAM/TSP). The specimen was CD8+ T cells from blood. The CDR3 bases are TGTGCTAGCAGCGGGGTCCTGGGGCCTCAAGAGACCCAGTACTTC. Translated, it gives CASSGVLGPQETQYF.